This entry concerns a single TCR beta chain. Its antigen remains unknown. This sample was included in a study of vaccination and CD4 T cells after COVID-19. Across the whole study: Post-COVID samples were collected a median around 99 days following diagnosis, spanning 35 to 161.

Treatment here: roughly 10-day PBMC culture with coronavirus spike peptide pools or control peptides (ViraFEST assay). The CDR3 runs 14 residues. Germline-derived CDR1 and CDR2 are DFQATT and SNEGSKA (reference sequence). The V segment lost 6 bases and the J segment 6 bases; nucleotides outside the gene matches: 13. Cultured CD4+ T-cell DNA underwent Oncomine TCR Beta short-read sequencing. One entry per CDR3 protein, called by TCRdb with MiXCR from the PCR reads. Of approximately 6,700 distinct CDR3 sequences in the sample, 45% to 55% were seen once. This TCR came from a human donor who had recovered from COVID-19. The J gene is TRBJ2-7, the V gene TRBV20-1; 8 nucleotides align to TRBD2. Material: CD4+ T cells from blood, cultured in vitro. CDR3 in DNA: TGCAGTGCAACGCGGACGGCCACTAGCGGCGAGCAGTACTTC. This encodes CSATRTATSGEQYF.